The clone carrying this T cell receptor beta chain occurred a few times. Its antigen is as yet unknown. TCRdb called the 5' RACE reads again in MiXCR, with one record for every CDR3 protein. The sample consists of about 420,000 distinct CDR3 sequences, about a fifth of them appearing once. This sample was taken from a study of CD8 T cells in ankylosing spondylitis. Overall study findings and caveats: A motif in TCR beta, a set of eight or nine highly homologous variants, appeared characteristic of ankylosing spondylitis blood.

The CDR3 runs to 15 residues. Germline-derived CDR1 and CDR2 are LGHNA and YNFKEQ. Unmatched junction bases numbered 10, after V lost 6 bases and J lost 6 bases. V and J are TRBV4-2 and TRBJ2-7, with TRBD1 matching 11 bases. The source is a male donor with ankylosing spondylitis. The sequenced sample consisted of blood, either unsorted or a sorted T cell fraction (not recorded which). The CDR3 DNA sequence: TGTGCCAGCAGTCTTACCCGGGACAGGGGGAGCGAGCAGTACTTC. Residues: CASSLTRDRGSEQYF.